This T cell receptor beta chain was documented in a study of shared clonotypes between healthy human individuals (dated by TCRdb to 2018 to 2021). Describing the broader study: The cohort comprised a couple of women and a few men aged 18 to 49 years. For each donor, CD4 naive and CD4 memory were each run on three plates, CD8 naive on two plates, and CD8 memory on one plate. To estimate repertoire size and how much clonotype sharing occurs between individuals, the study deeply sequenced the blood TCR repertoires of 5 or 6 healthy adults. Libraries were prepared and TCR repertoires were sequenced by different laboratories using diverse techniques, in order to increase sequencing depth and limit assay-specific biases. Per donor, leukapheresis produced somewhere between about 0.94 and 9.5 billion PBMCs.

Here is what the overall study found, with its caveats: Sampling was restricted to blood, and TCR repertoires in tissues likely differ from the TCR repertoires found in blood. Naive subsets generally had larger estimated clonotype richness than memory subsets did. Compared with non-shared clonotypes, the clonotypes found in all four sorted-subset donors had higher generation probabilities. Pairwise subsampling led to the expectation that sequencing depth would affect the degree of clonotype sharing among donors. Across four donors, approximately 5% of naive CD4, more than 3% of naive CD8, about 2.3% of memory CD4, and approximately 0.4% of memory CD8 clonotypes were shared. Because the study included a small number of donors, the genetic and exposure-history diversity represented was limited. Incomplete sequencing was indicated by rarefaction of sorted-subset datasets, despite the large sequencing depth.

The donors were healthy, HIV-negative adults with no recently reported acute infections or vaccinations. Every donor was a Caucasian adult living in Nashville, Tennessee, USA. CD4+ T cells were enriched by magnetic negative selection, after which naive cells were positively selected on CD45RA and the negative fraction was taken as the memory subset. Blood was collected by leukapheresis, and PBMCs were isolated by Ficoll-Histopaque density gradient centrifugation and then cryopreserved in liquid nitrogen vapor phase. Analytical flow cytometry was used to check the purity and quantity of each magnetically sorted T cell population. From each sorted fraction, genomic DNA was isolated and quantified by UV absorbance on a Nanodrop 2000c. TCR CDR3 regions were amplified from genomic DNA by multiplex PCR using the deep immunoSEQ assay. Extracted genomic DNA from each cell subset was distributed evenly across all wells of several immunoSEQ 96-well plates, and each plate was treated as a replicate. For sorted subsets, roughly 200 ng of genomic DNA, equivalent to 25,000 to 35,000 T cell genomes, went into each replicate PCR. Purified libraries were quantified with a Qubit 3.0 fluorometer, sized on a Bioanalyzer 2100, and re-quantified with the KAPA Library Quantification kit. Every immunoSEQ 96-well plate was sequenced on a dedicated single-read 150-cycle Illumina NextSeq 550 flow cell. The paper's processing steps were these. Because the immunoSEQ output included only junctional sequences and no quality scores, the filtering could not be the same as the filtering used for full-length reads. Sequences were annotated with PyIR, a Python wrapper for IgBLAST v1.9, and V/J genes and CDR3 were assigned using IMGT germline references. Reads were removed for weak V/J assignments (E-value above 1e-6), missing CDR3, stop codons, out-of-frame junctions, or ambiguous translated residues. A V3J clonotype was defined by an identical inferred V gene, J gene, and CDR3 amino acid sequence. The percentage overlap between two repertoires was calculated by dividing the number of shared unique clonotypes by the size of the smaller repertoire. Repertoire richness was assessed with RTK rarefaction, the Chao1 estimator, and Recon v2.1 estimates of unobserved clonotypes. For all TCRbeta clonotypes obtained by the gDNA method from a few donors, generation probabilities were computed with OLGA. TCRdb obtained this table from immuneACCESS and retained in-frame rearrangements with V and J assigned. These tables miss some clones; where compared with another copy, unresolved V genes account for less than half of the shortfall, and the remainder is unexplained. The V and J calls and clone size were taken over from that table, and D and trimming were inferred from the DNA. This sample comprises 700,000 or so clones, 55% to 75% of them detected only once. The top ten hold approximately 1.8% of the sample.

Concerning this clone itself: Its antigen has not been determined. Base qualities are not at hand, and no much larger clone is one base apart.

The receptor's source is a woman aged 25 to 45 in good health. Sequencing was done on a sample of memory CD4+ T cells sorted from blood. The meaning of the sample's cell subset or site label: CD45RA-negative fraction.

The CDR3: CASSDRGTGELFF. The DNA reads TGTGCCAGCAGTGACAGAGGCACCGGGGAGCTGTTTTTT. Rearrangement joined TRBV2 to TRBJ2-2; too little of a D gene remains to name it. The V end loses 3 bases and the J end loses 4 bases, and a stretch of 6 bases separates them. Its CDR3 holds 13 amino acids, cysteine through phenylalanine. Only the CDR3 region is kept as DNA, spanning 39 bases read in frame from base 1. The germline V gene specifies SNHLY as CDR1 and FYNNEI as CDR2.